Here is one T cell receptor (beta chain) with its context. Its cognate antigen is unknown. This specimen belongs to a study of blood T cells in healthy people across ages. Study-wide findings and caveats: Naive CD4+ cells and diversity were both higher in long-lived donors than in aged donors. One million T cells yielded diversity estimates that were considered underestimates. With unsorted PBMCs, a conclusive comparison of naive versus antigen-experienced cells was not possible.

About 10 milliliters of peripheral blood were drawn from each donor into EDTA-treated tubes. A sample-barcoded 5' primer and a J-beta primer mix were used in a second PCR of roughly 7 to 11 cycles. TCRdb redid the calling of the 5' RACE reads with MiXCR, one entry per CDR3 protein. The sample lists around 800,000 distinct CDR3 sequences, approximately 67% seen once, with 28% in the top ten. The CDR3 spans 15 residues. The V and J ends lost 7 bases and 6 bases, in that order; junction bases with no gene match: 9. Germline V gene data show CDR1 as MDHEN and CDR2 as SYDVKM. The TCR comes from a man aged 25 to 40 in good health. Sequenced sample: blood. The rearrangement joins TRBV28 to TRBJ1-6; 7 bases fit TRBD1. CDR3 region: CASTSGDRFNSPLHF. Written as DNA, the CDR3 is TGTGCCAGCACCTCCGGGGACAGATTTAATTCACCCCTCCACTTT.